This T cell receptor beta chain was profiled in a study of blood T cell repertoires in COVID-19. V lost 0 bases and J lost 3; bases outside the gene matches: 4. Germline CDR1 and CDR2: SGHRS and YFSETQ. The CDR3 consists of 15 residues. Method: immunoSEQ multiplex PCR; TCRdb's copy keeps in-frame clones and lacks some. The sample lists 350,000 to 450,000 clones; around 85% were seen once. The receptor's source is a woman between 18 and 30 years old with acute or convalescent COVID-19. The chain recombines TRBV5-1 with TRBJ1-2; 8 bases agree with TRBD1. The specimen sequenced was peripheral blood. The CDR3 sequence is CASSLVSGGDYGYTF. The CDR3 nucleotides read TGCGCCAGCAGCTTGGTGTCAGGGGGCGACTATGGCTACACCTTC.